One and the same sample provided the 23 T cell receptor beta chains below, sequenced in a study. TCRdb reanalysed the 5' RACE reads using MiXCR and keeps one entry per CDR3 protein. The sample carries about 50,000 distinct CDR3 sequences, more than 25% recorded once. What was sequenced was naive CD4+ T cells sorted from blood. Subset described: naive CD4+ T cells, CD4+CD45RA+CD25-. These receptors all stem from a female donor with breast cancer.

This CDR3 is CASSSSTGNQETQYF. The CDR3 region has the DNA TGTGCCAGCAGCTCCTCGACAGGCAATCAAGAGACCCAGTACTTC. The J gene is TRBJ2-5, the V gene TRBV7-9; possibly TRBD1 for D (6 bases). The germline gives CDR1 SEHNR, CDR2 FQNEAQ (reference sequence). V was cut by 4 bases and J by 2 bases, with 14 bases left in between. This CDR3 spans 15 amino acids.

This clonotype was seen at least ten times. The chain employs TRBV20-1 and TRBJ2-7; 8 nucleotides align to TRBD1. Germline V CDR1 and CDR2: DFQATT, SNEGSKA (reference sequence). V lost 3 bases to trimming and J lost 3 bases; unmatched junction nucleotides: 7. The CDR3 has 14 amino acids. CDR3 in DNA: TGCAGTGCTAGTGAGGACAGGGTTAACTACGAGCAGTACTTC. Its protein product is CSASEDRVNYEQYF.

CDR3 coding DNA: TGTGCCAGCAGCCCGGGACTGGGCACAGATACGCAGTATTTT. Its protein product is CASSPGLGTDTQYF. This chain connects TRBV5-6 to TRBJ2-3; possible D gene TRBD2, 6 bases. The V gene lost 4 bases and the J gene lost 1 base, with 10 bases spanning the gap. CDR1 and CDR2 (germline): SGHDT, YYEEEE. The CDR3 contains 14 residues. The full variable domain, rest sourced from reference TRBV5-6 and TRBJ2-3, is DAGVTQSPTHLIKTRGQQVTLRCSPKSGHDTVSWYQQALGQGPQFIFQYYEEEERQRGNFPDRFSGHQFPNYSSELNVNALLLGDSALYLCASSPGLGTDTQYFGPGTRLTVL.

The table lists this clonotype with a few counts. V gene TRBV7-8 combines with J gene TRBJ2-3, with D possibly being TRBD2 (6 bases). Germline loops: CDR1 SGHVS, CDR2 FQNEAQ. Trimming shortened V by 3 bases and J by 4 bases, and 8 bases separated the two germline ends. The CDR3 length is 13 residues. The chain's CDR3 is CASSFAGSDTQYF. The CDR3 DNA follows: TGTGCCAGCAGCTTCGCGGGGTCAGATACGCAGTATTTT. Based on the CDR3 plus reference TRBV7-8 and TRBJ2-3, the full variable domain is GAGVSQSPRYKVAKRGQDVALRCDPISGHVSLFWYQQALGQGPEFLTYFQNEAQLDKSGLPSDRFFAERPEGSVSTLKIQRTQQEDSAVYLCASSFAGSDTQYFGPGTRLTVL.

This clonotype was counted a few times. The genes are TRBV24-1 and TRBJ2-1; 11 positions match TRBD1. Germline V gene lookup returns CDR1 KGHDR and CDR2 SFDVKD. The CDR3 covers 16 residues. With V trimmed by 4 bases and J by 7 bases, 8 bases remained unmatched. CDR3 sequence: CATSDPGTGGPNEQFF. Written as DNA, the CDR3 is TGTGCCACCAGTGACCCCGGGACAGGGGGTCCAAATGAGCAGTTCTTC.

This CDR3 is CATSRGGGRDTGELFF. CDR3 DNA: TGTGCCACCAGCAGGGGGGGAGGAAGGGACACCGGGGAGCTGTTTTTT. The chain joins TRBV15 to TRBJ2-2; the D gene is possibly TRBD2 (6 bases). Deletions cut 3 bases from V and 3 bases from J, with 14 bases between. The germline CDR1 and CDR2 sequences are LNHNV and YYDKDF (reference sequence). The CDR3 length is 16 residues.

This clonotype showed up many times. The rearrangement joins TRBV20-1 to TRBJ2-5; D gene unclear. The CDR3 contains 12 residues. The germline CDR1 and CDR2 sequences are DFQATT and SNEGSKA (reference sequence). Trimming removed 5 bases at V and 2 bases at J, with 9 bases between. The CDR3: CSALVGQETQYF. CDR3 DNA sequence: TGCAGTGCTCTAGTCGGTCAAGAGACCCAGTACTTC.

This clonotype came up a few times. This chain joins TRBV15 and TRBJ1-5; 8 positions match TRBD1. The V gene end was trimmed by 3 bases and the J gene end by 2 bases; junction bases not matched to a gene: 9. Germline CDR1 is LNHNV and CDR2 is YYDKDF (reference sequence). The CDR3 contains 17 residues. CDR3 in amino acids: CATSSTRTGNGNQPQHF. Here the CDR3 DNA reads TGTGCCACCAGCAGTACTCGGACAGGGAACGGCAATCAGCCCCAGCATTTT.

This clonotype was counted only a few times. The rearrangement joins TRBV28 to TRBJ2-7, with 7 bases fitting TRBD1. V shed 1 base, J shed 6 bases, and the junction held 6 bases outside the gene matches. Germline CDR1 reads MDHEN; CDR2 reads SYDVKM. This CDR3 spans 14 amino acids. This CDR3 reads CASSLYRGRSEQYF. CDR3 bases: TGTGCCAGCAGTTTATACAGGGGCAGATCCGAGCAGTACTTC.

This clonotype turned up a few times. V usage is TRBV9 and J usage is TRBJ2-1; no reliable D call. The CDR3 length is 13 residues. V was pared by 0 bases and J by 7 bases, with 8 bases between. From germline, CDR1 is SGDLS and CDR2 YYNGEE. CDR3 bases: TGTGCCAGCAGCGTAGGACTGAGGAATGAGCAGTTCTTC. Translation: CASSVGLRNEQFF.

The chain has TRBV20-1 and TRBJ1-5; tentatively, D is TRBD1 (6 bases). V lost 5 bases and J 4 bases, leaving 12 bases between the germline ends. Per germline, CDR1 DFQATT and CDR2 SNEGSKA (reference sequence). The CDR3 runs to 13 residues. CDR3 sequence reads: CSAHVGGNQPQHF. The CDR3, as DNA: TGCAGTGCTCACGTAGGGGGGAATCAGCCCCAGCATTTT.

The chain has TRBV5-1 and TRBJ2-3; 9 bases are shared with TRBD2. Per the germline V gene, CDR1 is SGHRS and CDR2 is YFSETQ. The CDR3 loop spans 15 amino acids. V dropped 4 bases and J dropped 2; count of bases not matched to a gene: 5. The DNA for the CDR3 is TGCGCCAGCAGCGCCGGGACTAGCCTCACAGATACGCAGTATTTT. This codes for CASSAGTSLTDTQYF.

This clonotype was seen a few times. This chain joins TRBV3-1 and TRBJ1-2, with 8 bases identical to TRBD1. Germline trimming cut 4 bases from V and 5 bases from J; bases unmatched to any gene: 12. Germline V gene lookup returns CDR1 LGHDT and CDR2 YNNKEL (reference sequence). The CDR3 spans 16 residues. CDR3 DNA sequence: TGTGCCAGCAGCCCCGGACAGGGATTGCTCACATATGGCTACACCTTC. Translation gives CASSPGQGLLTYGYTF.

On this clonotype: With a much larger clone just one base away, this may be a read error. The V call is TRBV20-1, the J call TRBJ2-3; D might be TRBD1 (6 bases). The V gene lost 6 bases and the J gene lost 7 bases, with 20 bases spanning the gap. The germline CDR1 and CDR2 sequences are DFQATT and SNEGSKA (reference sequence). CDR3 length: 14 residues. The CDR3 sequence is CSAPGQTKGNTQYF. The CDR3 coding sequence is TGCAGTGCCCCGGGACAAACCAAGGGTAATACGCAGTATTTT.

J is TRBJ1-6 and V is TRBV7-8, with TRBD1 as a possible D gene (5 bases). With 0 bases removed from V and 0 bases from J, the gap between germline ends came to 12 bases. Germline CDR1 and CDR2: SGHVS and FQNEAQ. This CDR3 is built from 18 residues. The CDR3 DNA is TGTGCCAGCAGCTTAGCGCGTCCAGGGAGCTCCTATAATTCACCCCTCCACTTT. Protein: CASSLARPGSSYNSPLHF.

The gene calls are TRBV7-9 and TRBJ2-5; D is possibly TRBD2 (5 bases). Looked up from germline, CDR1 is SEHNR and CDR2 is FQNEAQ (reference sequence). Trimming left V 1 base short and J 4 bases short, with 13 bases between. The length of the CDR3 is 15 residues. DNA for the CDR3: TGTGCCAGCAGCTTAGTTGAGAGGGCCACAGAGACCCAGTACTTC. It yields the protein CASSLVERATETQYF.

The chain couples TRBV4-3 to TRBJ1-4; unclear D gene. The germline CDR1 and CDR2 sequences are LGHNA and YSLEER. Trimming took off 0 bases at V and 8 bases at J, with 13 bases between the two ends. CDR3 length: 15 residues. The CDR3 DNA reads TGCGCCAGCAGCCAAGAGTCCGGTTCGCAGGAAAAACTGTTTTTT. Translating it yields CASSQESGSQEKLFF.

This clonotype was recorded many times. This sequence joins TRBV12-3 or TRBV12-4 and TRBJ2-7; 7 positions match TRBD1. J was trimmed by 0 bases and V by 1 base; bases with no gene match: 18. The CDR3 runs 20 residues. The CDR3 sequence is CASSLVARGMRTPSSYEQYF. The CDR3 DNA is TGTGCCAGCAGTTTAGTGGCCAGGGGGATGCGGACCCCGAGCTCCTACGAGCAGTACTTC.

This clonotype was observed a handful of times. The chain employs TRBV7-2 and TRBJ2-7; no reliable D call. Germline assignment: CDR1 SGHTA and CDR2 FQGNSA. The ends were cut back, 4 bases at V and 3 bases at J, with 13 bases in the middle. This CDR3 comprises 14 residues. In DNA form, the CDR3 reads TGTGCCAGCAGCTCACGACCCGTGAACTACGAGCAGTACTTC. Protein product: CASSSRPVNYEQYF.

This clonotype was recorded many times. The rearrangement links TRBV2 to TRBJ2-1, with 8 bases lining up with TRBD2. Germline loops: CDR1 SNHLY, CDR2 FYNNEI. With 4 bases clipped from V and 7 bases from J, the junction kept 9 bases outside the gene matches. The CDR3 has 15 amino acids. CDR3 residues: CASSAGGRTGNEQFF. Here the CDR3 DNA reads TGTGCCAGCAGTGCGGGGGGGAGGACCGGGAATGAGCAGTTCTTC.

The chain combines TRBV20-1 with TRBJ2-6; TRBD1 agrees at 11 bases. Germline CDR1 reads DFQATT; CDR2 reads SNEGSKA (reference sequence). The CDR3 is 19 residues long. Trimming at V came to 0 bases and at J to 7 bases, leaving 14 bases not matched to a gene. DNA for the CDR3: TGCAGTGCTAGAGACCCTTGGGGGGACAGGGGGAATGTAGCCAACGTCCTGACTTTC. Its protein product is CSARDPWGDRGNVANVLTF.

By share, this clonotype counts as medium-sized. J is TRBJ2-5 and V is TRBV4-2; perhaps TRBD2 as D (5 bases). Trimming took off 2 bases at V and 5 bases at J, with 9 bases between the two ends. Germline CDR1 and CDR2: LGHNA and YNFKEQ. This CDR3 has 13 amino acids. The CDR3, as DNA: TGTGCCAGCAGCCAATCATGGGAGGAGACCCAGTACTTC. Its protein is CASSQSWEETQYF.

This clonotype was seen a few times. The rearrangement uses TRBV5-1 and TRBJ2-7; either TRBD1 or TRBD2 may fit D (6 bases each). Looked up from germline, CDR1 is SGHRS and CDR2 is YFSETQ. V lost 4 bases and J lost 1, with 15 bases in between. CDR3 size: 15 residues. This chain's CDR3 is CASSVGGGFSYEQYF. Written as DNA, the CDR3 is TGCGCCAGCAGCGTAGGGGGAGGTTTTTCCTACGAGCAGTACTTC.